This TCR beta chain appears in the sequencing data of a study of a mutant IDH1 vaccine in newly diagnosed glioma. The method was immunoSEQ multiplex PCR; TCRdb's version includes in-frame clones alone and lacks a portion of them. Among roughly 50,000 clones listed, about 80% were seen once. CDR1 is MNHEY and CDR2 is SMNVEV in the germline V gene (reference sequence). This CDR3 is 14 amino acids long. Trimming removed 2 bases from V and 2 bases from J, with 10 bases in between. Sample time point: week 5, during vaccination. All doses held 300 ug of mutant IDH1 20-mer peptide, with topical imiquimod. Regarding this clone: Antigen specificity is unknown.

The chain employs TRBV27 and TRBJ2-7; D may be TRBD2 (5 bases). The sequence derives from a man aged 25 to 40 with glioma. The specimen comprised PBMCs, sampled from a glioma patient whose treatment included an IDH1 peptide vaccine. This chain's CDR3 is CASSLNGETYEQYF. The DNA for the CDR3 is TGTGCCAGCAGTTTAAACGGGGAAACCTACGAGCAGTACTTC.